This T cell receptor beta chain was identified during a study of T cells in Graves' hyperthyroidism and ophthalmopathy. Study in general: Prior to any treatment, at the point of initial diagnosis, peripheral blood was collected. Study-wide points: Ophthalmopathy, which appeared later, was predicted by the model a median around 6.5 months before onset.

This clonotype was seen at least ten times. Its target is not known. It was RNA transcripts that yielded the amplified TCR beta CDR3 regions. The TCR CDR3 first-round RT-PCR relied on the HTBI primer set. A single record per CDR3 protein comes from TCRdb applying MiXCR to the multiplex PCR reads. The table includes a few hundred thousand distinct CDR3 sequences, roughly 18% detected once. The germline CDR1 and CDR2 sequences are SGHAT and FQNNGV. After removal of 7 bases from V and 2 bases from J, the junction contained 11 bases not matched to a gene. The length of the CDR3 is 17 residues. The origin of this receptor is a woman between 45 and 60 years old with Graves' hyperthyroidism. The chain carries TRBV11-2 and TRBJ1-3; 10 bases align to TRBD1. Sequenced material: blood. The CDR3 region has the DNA TGTGCCAGCACCACGAATTATGGGACAGGGGCTGGAAACACCATATATTTT. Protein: CASTTNYGTGAGNTIYF.